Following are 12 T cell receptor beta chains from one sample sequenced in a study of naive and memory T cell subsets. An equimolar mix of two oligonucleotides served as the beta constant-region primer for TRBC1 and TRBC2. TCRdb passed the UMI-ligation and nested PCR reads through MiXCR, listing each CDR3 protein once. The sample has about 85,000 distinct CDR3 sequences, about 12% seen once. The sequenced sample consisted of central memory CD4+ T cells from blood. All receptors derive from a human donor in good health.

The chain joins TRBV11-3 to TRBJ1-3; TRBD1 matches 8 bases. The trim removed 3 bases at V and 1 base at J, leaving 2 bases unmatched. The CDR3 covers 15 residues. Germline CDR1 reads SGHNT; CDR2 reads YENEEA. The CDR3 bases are TGTGCCAGCAGCTTCGGGACAGGTTCTGGAAACACCATATATTTT. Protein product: CASSFGTGSGNTIYF.

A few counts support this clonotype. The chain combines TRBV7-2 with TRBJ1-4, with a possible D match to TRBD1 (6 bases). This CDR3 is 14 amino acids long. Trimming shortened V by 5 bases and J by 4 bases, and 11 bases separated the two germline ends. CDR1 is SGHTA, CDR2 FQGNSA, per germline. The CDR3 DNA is TGTGCCAGCAGCCCTACAGGGAGTAATGAAAAACTGTTTTTT. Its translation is CASSPTGSNEKLFF. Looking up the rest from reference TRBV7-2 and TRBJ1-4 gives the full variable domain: GAGVSQSPSNKVTEKGKDVELRCDPISGHTALYWYRQSLGQGLEFLIYFQGNSAPDKSGLPSDRFSAERTGGSVSTLTIQRTQQEDSAVYLCASSPTGSNEKLFFGSGTQLSVL.

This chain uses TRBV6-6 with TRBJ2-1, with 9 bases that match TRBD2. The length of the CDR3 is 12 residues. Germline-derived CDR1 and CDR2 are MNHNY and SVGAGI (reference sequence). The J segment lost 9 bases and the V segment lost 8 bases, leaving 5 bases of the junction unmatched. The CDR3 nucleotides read TGTGCCAGCGGACGTAGCGGGAGTGAGCAGTTCTTC. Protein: CASGRSGSEQFF.

In DNA, the CDR3 is TGTGCCAGCAGCTTAATTGGACGGCACGATGGCTACACCTTC. Protein: CASSLIGRHDGYTF. The V and J genes are TRBV7-3 and TRBJ1-2; D is uncertain. Germline V gives CDR1 SGHTA, CDR2 FQGTGA. Between the trimmed V and J ends, which lost 1 base and 6 bases, there was a span of 12 bases. This CDR3 has 14 amino acids.

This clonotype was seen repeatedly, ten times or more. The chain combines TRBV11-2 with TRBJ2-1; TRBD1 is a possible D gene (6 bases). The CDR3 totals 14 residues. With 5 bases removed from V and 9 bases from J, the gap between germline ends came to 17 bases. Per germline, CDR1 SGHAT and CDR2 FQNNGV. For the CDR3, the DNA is TGTGCCAGCAGCGGGACAAGGGATAGGGGTGAGCAGTTCTTC. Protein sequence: CASSGTRDRGEQFF.

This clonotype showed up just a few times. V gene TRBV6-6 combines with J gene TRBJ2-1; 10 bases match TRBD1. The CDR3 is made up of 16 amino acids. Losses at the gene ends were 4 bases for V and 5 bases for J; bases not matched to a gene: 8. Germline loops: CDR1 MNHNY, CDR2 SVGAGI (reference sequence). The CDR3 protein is CASSSRGQGLHNEQFF. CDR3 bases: TGTGCCAGCAGTTCCAGGGGACAGGGGCTTCACAATGAGCAGTTCTTC.

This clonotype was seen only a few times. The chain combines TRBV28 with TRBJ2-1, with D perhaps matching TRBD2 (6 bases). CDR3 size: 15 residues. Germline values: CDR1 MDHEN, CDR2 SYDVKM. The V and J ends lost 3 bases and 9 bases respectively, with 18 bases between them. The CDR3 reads CASSFGVTTGSEQFF. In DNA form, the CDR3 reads TGTGCCAGCAGTTTCGGGGTAACCACCGGGAGTGAGCAGTTCTTC.

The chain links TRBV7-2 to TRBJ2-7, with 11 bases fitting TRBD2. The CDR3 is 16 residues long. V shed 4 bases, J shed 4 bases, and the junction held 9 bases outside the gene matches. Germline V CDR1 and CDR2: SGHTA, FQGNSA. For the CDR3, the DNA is TGTGCCAGCAGCTCTTTAGCGGGAGGGGGATTTTACGAGCAGTACTTC. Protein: CASSSLAGGGFYEQYF.

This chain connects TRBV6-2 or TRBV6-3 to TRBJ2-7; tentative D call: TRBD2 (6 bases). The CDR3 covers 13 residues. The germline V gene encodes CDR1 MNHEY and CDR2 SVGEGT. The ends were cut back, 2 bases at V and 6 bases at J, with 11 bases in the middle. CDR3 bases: TGTGCCAGCAGTTACGGGGGGTGTGGCGAGCAGTACTTC. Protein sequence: CASSYGGCGEQYF.

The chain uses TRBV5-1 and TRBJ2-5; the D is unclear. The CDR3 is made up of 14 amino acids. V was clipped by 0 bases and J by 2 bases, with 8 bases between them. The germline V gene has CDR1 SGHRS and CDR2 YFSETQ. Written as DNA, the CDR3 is TGCGCCAGCAGCTTGGCCGTTATTCAAGAGACCCAGTACTTC. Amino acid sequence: CASSLAVIQETQYF.

DNA of the CDR3: TGCGCCAGCAGCCCCGCCGGGACTTACAACAATGAGCAGTTCTTC. Residues: CASSPAGTYNNEQFF. The genes are TRBV5-1 and TRBJ2-1; the D gene is possibly TRBD2 (6 bases). Trimming shortened V by 4 bases and J by 5 bases, and 16 bases separated the two germline ends. The CDR3 sequence is 15 residues long. Germline loops: CDR1 SGHRS, CDR2 YFSETQ.

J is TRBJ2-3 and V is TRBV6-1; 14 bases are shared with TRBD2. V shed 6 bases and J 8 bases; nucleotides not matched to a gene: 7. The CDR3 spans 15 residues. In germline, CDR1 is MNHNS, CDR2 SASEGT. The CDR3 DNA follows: TGTGCCAGCAGCGGGACTAGCGGGAGTTTGGGTACGCAGTATTTT. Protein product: CASSGTSGSLGTQYF.